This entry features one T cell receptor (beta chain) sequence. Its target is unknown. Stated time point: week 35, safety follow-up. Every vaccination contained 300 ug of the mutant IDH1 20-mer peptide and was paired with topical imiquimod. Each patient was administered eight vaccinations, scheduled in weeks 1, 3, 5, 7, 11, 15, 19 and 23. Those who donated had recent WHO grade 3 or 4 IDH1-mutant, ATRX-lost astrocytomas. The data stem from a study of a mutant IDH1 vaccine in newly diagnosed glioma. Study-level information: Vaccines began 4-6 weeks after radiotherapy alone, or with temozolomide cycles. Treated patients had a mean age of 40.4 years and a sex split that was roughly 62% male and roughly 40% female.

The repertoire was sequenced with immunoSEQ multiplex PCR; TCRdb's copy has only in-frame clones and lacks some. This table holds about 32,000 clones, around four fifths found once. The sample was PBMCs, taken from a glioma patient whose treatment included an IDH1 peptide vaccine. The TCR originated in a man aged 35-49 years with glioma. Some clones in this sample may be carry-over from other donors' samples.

CDR3 bases: TGTGCCAGCAGCTTGGTGGGGGGGATGAACACTGAAGCTTTCTTT. Its protein is CASSLVGGMNTEAFF. The chain combines TRBV5-6 with TRBJ1-1; weak D call: TRBD1 (5 bases). Trimming shortened V by 0 bases and J by 0 bases, and 9 bases separated the two germline ends. CDR3 length equals 15 residues. Germline V lookup: CDR1 SGHDT, CDR2 YYEEEE.